These 27 T cell receptor beta chains were sequenced from one sample in a study of blood T cell repertoires in COVID-19. The protocol was immunoSEQ multiplex PCR, while the TCRdb copy is restricted to in-frame clones and leaves out a portion. Of 190,000 or so clones in the sample, 80% to 85% were seen once. The sequenced sample consisted of peripheral blood. Source of these receptors: a woman older than 75 with COVID-19, enrolled during active disease.

This clone was seen a few times. This chain uses TRBV28 with TRBJ1-1; D might be TRBD1 (5 bases). Trimming removed 4 bases at V and 10 bases at J, with 13 bases between. CDR3 length equals 12 residues. CDR1 and CDR2 from the germline V gene are MDHEN and SYDVKM. CDR3 sequence: CASSSIRQSAFF. DNA of the CDR3: TGTGCCAGCAGTTCGATCCGACAGTCAGCTTTCTTT.

This chain joins TRBV27 and TRBJ2-1; tentative D call: TRBD2 (5 bases). Trimming cost V 6 bases and J 3 bases, with 15 bases left between them. The CDR3 loop spans 15 amino acids. CDR1 and CDR2 (germline): MNHEY, SMNVEV (reference sequence). The CDR3 spells CASSLTPSGYNEQFF. Written as DNA, the CDR3 is TGTGCCAGCAGCTTAACCCCGAGCGGCTACAATGAGCAGTTCTTC.

The chain has TRBV27 and TRBJ1-2, with 9 bases aligning to TRBD1. V shed 4 bases, J shed 4 bases, and the junction held 13 bases outside the gene matches. This CDR3 is 17 amino acids long. Germline-derived CDR1 and CDR2 are MNHEY and SMNVEV (reference sequence). CDR3 sequence reads: CASSWRSGQGVSYGYTF. In DNA form, the CDR3 reads TGTGCCAGCAGTTGGAGGTCGGGACAGGGCGTTTCCTATGGCTACACCTTC.

This chain joins TRBV3-1 (or the pseudogene TRBV3-2) and TRBJ1-2; 9 nucleotides agree with TRBD1. V was clipped by 0 bases and J by 7 bases; unmatched bases: 3. Per the germline V gene, CDR1 is LGHDT and CDR2 is YNNKEL (reference sequence). The CDR3 is made up of 14 amino acids. CDR3 in amino acids: CASSQEGQGAGYTF. The CDR3 DNA is TGTGCCAGCAGCCAAGAGGGACAGGGTGCTGGCTACACCTTC.

The gene calls are TRBV5-5 and TRBJ2-5; TRBD1 might be the D (5 bases). The CDR3 length is 14 residues. Between the trimmed V and J ends, which lost 3 bases and 3 bases, there was a span of 12 bases. Germline assignment: CDR1 SGHKS and CDR2 YYEKEE (reference sequence). CDR3 residues: CASSWRQREETQYF. DNA of the CDR3: TGTGCCAGCAGCTGGCGACAGAGAGAAGAGACCCAGTACTTC.

The chain joins TRBV5-4 to TRBJ1-1; D gene uncertain. The CDR3 extends over 16 amino acids. Germline CDR1 reads SGHNT; CDR2 reads YYREEE (reference sequence). V was pared by 0 bases and J by 1 base, with 13 bases between. The CDR3 sequence is CASSLDRRQRNTEAFF. In DNA form, the CDR3 reads TGTGCCAGCAGCTTGGATAGGCGGCAGAGGAACACTGAAGCTTTCTTT.

As DNA, the CDR3 is TGTGCCAGCAGTTCGATCAGGTTTGGCTCCTACAATGAGCAGTTCTTC. Translation: CASSSIRFGSYNEQFF. The chain joins TRBV6-5 to TRBJ2-1; D gene ambiguous. Trimming cost V 4 bases and J 0 bases, with 13 bases left between them. This CDR3 has 16 residues. CDR1 MNHEY and CDR2 SVGAGI come from the germline V gene.

This chain uses TRBV7-9 with TRBJ1-1; TRBD1 agrees at 8 bases. The CDR3 is 15 residues long. The J segment lost 4 bases and the V segment lost 4 bases, leaving 8 bases of the junction unmatched. Germline V gene data show CDR1 as SEHNR and CDR2 as FQNEAQ (reference sequence). CDR3 amino acids: CASSSTRQGSTEAFF. DNA for the CDR3: TGTGCCAGCAGCTCCACCAGACAGGGGAGCACTGAAGCTTTCTTT.

In this sample, this clone turned up once. This chain uses TRBV5-1 with TRBJ2-1; 8 bases line up with TRBD2. Per germline, CDR1 SGHRS and CDR2 YFSETQ. This CDR3 spans 15 amino acids. V gave up 0 bases and J gave up 4 bases; unmatched junction bases: 3. The CDR3 DNA is TGCGCCAGCAGCTTGGGCCTAGCGGGTTACAATGAGCAGTTCTTC. Residues: CASSLGLAGYNEQFF.

This sequence joins TRBV28 and TRBJ2-7; 8 bases are shared with TRBD1. The ends lost 3 bases at V and 5 bases at J; junction bases unmatched: 15. The CDR3 covers 17 residues. The V gene's germline CDR1 is MDHEN and CDR2 SYDVKM. The DNA for the CDR3 is TGTGCCAGCAGTTTGCAGGGGGCGCCTCCCTGGCTACACGAGCAGTACTTC. As protein: CASSLQGAPPWLHEQYF.

This chain joins TRBV5-4 and TRBJ2-1; possible D gene TRBD1, 6 bases. Germline V CDR1 and CDR2: SGHNT, YYREEE (reference sequence). This CDR3 is 13 amino acids long. V lost 7 bases, J lost 3 bases, and 11 bases lay in between. The CDR3 nucleotides are TGTGCCAGCTCCCCACAGGGCTACAATGAGCAGTTCTTC. It translates to CASSPQGYNEQFF. The whole variable domain, filled in from reference TRBV5-4 and TRBJ2-1, reads ETGVTQSPTHLIKTRGQQVTLRCSSQSGHNTVSWYQQALGQGPQFIFQYYREEENGRGNFPPRFSGLQFPNYSSELNVNALELDDSALYLCASSPQGYNEQFFGPGTRLTVL.

This chain joins TRBV6-5 and TRBJ2-5; maybe TRBD1 (5 bases). Deletions cut 1 base from V and 3 bases from J, with 9 bases between. Germline loops: CDR1 MNHEY, CDR2 SVGAGI. The CDR3 contains 14 residues. CDR3 in amino acids: CASSYWGSEETQYF. In nucleotides, the CDR3 is TGTGCCAGCAGTTACTGGGGCAGTGAAGAGACCCAGTACTTC.

The chain employs TRBV5-1 and TRBJ2-5, with 12 positions matching TRBD2. From germline, CDR1 is SGHRS and CDR2 YFSETQ. V dropped 4 bases and J dropped 1; count of bases not matched to a gene: 5. The CDR3 runs to 16 residues. This CDR3 reads CASSATSGGIQETQYF. The CDR3 DNA follows: TGCGCCAGCAGCGCCACTAGCGGGGGGATCCAAGAGACCCAGTACTTC.

The chain has TRBV5-1 and TRBJ2-1, with TRBD2 matching 9 bases. Trimming at V came to 2 bases and at J to 2 bases, leaving 2 bases not matched to a gene. Germline V lookup: CDR1 SGHRS, CDR2 YFSETQ. CDR3 length: 15 residues. The CDR3 DNA reads as TGCGCCAGCAGCTTCCTAGCGGGACCCTACAATGAGCAGTTCTTC. This codes for CASSFLAGPYNEQFF.

The chain employs TRBV27 and TRBJ2-1; the D gene is possibly TRBD2 (6 bases). CDR3 size: 18 residues. CDR1 is MNHEY and CDR2 is SMNVEV in the germline V gene (reference sequence). The ends were cut back, 1 base at V and 0 bases at J, with 16 bases in the middle. The CDR3 region is CASSLFFASESSYNEQFF. CDR3 DNA sequence: TGTGCCAGCAGTTTATTTTTTGCTAGCGAGAGCTCCTACAATGAGCAGTTCTTC.

This clone has only a few counts. The V call is TRBV29-1, the J call TRBJ1-1; 9 bases map to TRBD1. This CDR3 has 10 residues. V dropped 7 bases and J dropped 11; count of bases not matched to a gene: 5. The germline gives CDR1 SQVTM, CDR2 ANQGSEA. The CDR3 loop reads CSALDRGAFF. The CDR3 coding sequence is TGCAGCGCTTTGGACAGGGGTGCTTTCTTT.

The chain couples TRBV19 to TRBJ2-1; D is unclear. V dropped 5 bases and J dropped 6 bases, with 11 bases sitting between them. This CDR3 has 13 residues. Germline CDR1 is LNHDA and CDR2 is SQIVND (reference sequence). CDR3 DNA: TGTGCCAGTAGTCCTCGAGGAATCAATGAGCAGTTCTTC. Translation: CASSPRGINEQFF.

The chain joins TRBV2 to TRBJ2-7; a possible D gene is TRBD2 (5 bases). Between the trimmed V and J ends, which lost 10 bases and 5 bases, there was a span of 15 bases. The CDR3 is 12 residues long. Germline V gene lookup returns CDR1 SNHLY and CDR2 FYNNEI. CDR3 bases: TGTGCCACCCAGGTTAGCGAGCACGAGCAGTACTTC. Its translation is CATQVSEHEQYF. Variable domain in full (rest from reference TRBV2 and TRBJ2-7): EPEVTQTPSHQVTQMGQEVILRCVPISNHLYFYWYRQILGQKVEFLVSFYNNEISEKSEIFDDQFSVERPDGSNFTLKIRSTKLEDSAMYFCATQVSEHEQYFGPGTRLTVT.

This chain uses TRBV12-5 with TRBJ2-2; 7 bases are a match to TRBD2. V shed 7 bases, J shed 1 base, and the junction held 15 bases outside the gene matches. The CDR3 loop spans 18 amino acids. Germline V CDR1 and CDR2: LGHNT, FRNRAP. CDR3 amino acids: CASDIIPREEGNTGELFF. DNA for the CDR3: TGTGCTAGTGATATAATCCCACGGGAGGAAGGGAACACCGGGGAGCTGTTTTTT.

The table lists this clone with a few counts. The chain combines TRBV4-1 with TRBJ1-2; TRBD1 might be the D (6 bases). This CDR3 contains 15 residues. The V end was cut by 2 bases, the J end by 0 bases, with 10 bases between. Germline assignment: CDR1 MGHRA and CDR2 YSYEKL. The chain's CDR3 is CASSQSTGTNYGYTF. The DNA of the CDR3 is TGCGCCAGCAGCCAATCCACAGGGACTAACTATGGCTACACCTTC.

The chain is built from TRBV5-1 and TRBJ1-4; TRBD1 agrees at 7 bases. With V trimmed by 4 bases and J by 5 bases, 5 bases remained unmatched. Germline V gives CDR1 SGHRS, CDR2 YFSETQ. This CDR3 contains 14 residues. The CDR3 bases are TGCGCCAGCAGCGCGACAGGGAGGAATGAAAAACTGTTTTTT. Amino acids: CASSATGRNEKLFF.

This clone is a singleton in its sample. The chain recombines TRBV19 with TRBJ2-2, with 10 bases fitting TRBD2. Trimming cost V 2 bases and J 4 bases; bases outside gene matches: 7. The germline gives CDR1 LNHDA, CDR2 SQIVND (reference sequence). The CDR3 sequence is 17 residues long. CDR3 amino acids: CASSIRGTSEFTGELFF. The CDR3 region has the DNA TGTGCCAGTAGTATACGAGGGACTAGCGAGTTCACCGGGGAGCTGTTTTTT.

Only a few counts were recorded for this clone. The chain is built from TRBV5-4 and TRBJ1-4; D possibly corresponds to TRBD1 (5 bases). Per germline, CDR1 SGHNT and CDR2 YYREEE (reference sequence). V lost 5 bases and J lost 6, with 11 bases in between. The CDR3 is 13 residues long. The CDR3 here is CASSSGGDEKLFF. In DNA, the CDR3 is TGTGCCAGCAGTTCGGGAGGGGATGAAAAACTGTTTTTT.

CDR3 residues: CASSRTDRTYEQYF. CDR3 nucleotide sequence: TGTGCCAGCAGTAGGACAGACCGAACCTACGAGCAGTACTTC. V gene TRBV28 combines with J gene TRBJ2-7; D may be TRBD1 (6 bases). The V end was cut by 5 bases, the J end by 2 bases, with 13 bases between. In germline, CDR1 is MDHEN, CDR2 SYDVKM. This CDR3 has 14 amino acids.

This chain connects TRBV14 to TRBJ2-1; 11 bases line up with TRBD2. From germline, CDR1 is SGHDN and CDR2 FVKESK. The ends lost 3 bases at V and 7 bases at J; junction bases unmatched: 8. The length of the CDR3 is 16 residues. Here the CDR3 DNA reads TGTGCCAGCAGCCAGATAGCGGGAGGGCCTCAGAATGAGCAGTTCTTC. Residues: CASSQIAGGPQNEQFF.

The rearrangement uses TRBV27 and TRBJ1-2; perhaps TRBD1 as D (6 bases). Germline V gene lookup returns CDR1 MNHEY and CDR2 SMNVEV (reference sequence). With 7 bases removed from V and 4 bases from J, the gap between germline ends came to 22 bases. The CDR3 length is 16 residues. DNA for the CDR3: TGTGCCAGCACGACGCTGAACCGGGGACAAAGCTATGGCTACACCTTC. Translated: CASTTLNRGQSYGYTF.

V is TRBV5-6 and J is TRBJ2-4; 12 bases align to TRBD2. The CDR3 is 16 residues long. V shed 0 bases, J shed 6 bases, and the junction held 4 bases outside the gene matches. The germline CDR1 and CDR2 sequences are SGHDT and YYEEEE. The CDR3 sequence is CASSLVPSGRGNIQYF. CDR3 nucleotides: TGTGCCAGCAGCTTGGTGCCTAGCGGGAGGGGAAACATTCAGTACTTC.